This entry concerns a single T cell receptor (beta chain). What it recognizes is unknown. The treatment was: some 20 received Ad26.COV2.S at low or high dose, single or two shots; roughly five received placebo; per-sample allocation not given. The study sampled participants on day 63 after the first vaccine or placebo injection. The study used a vaccine consisting of an Ad26 vector that expressed Wuhan-strain SARS-CoV-2 spike. Using immunoSEQ multiplex PCR, the repertoire was profiled, and TCRdb retains in-frame clones only, with some absent. The sample shows 200,000 to 300,000 clones, 88% of them seen only once. The sample originates from a study of Ad26.COV2.S vaccination and SARS-CoV-2 variants. In the study overall: Recipients of Ad26.COV2.S got it intramuscularly, once or twice 56 days apart.

Study results and caveats: Breadth of non-spike TCRs did not differ between vaccinees and placebo recipients. Spike-specific CD8+ and CD4+ T cell responses reportedly showed substantial breadth after vaccination.

Germline CDR1 SGHTA, CDR2 FQGNSA. CDR3 length: 17 amino acids. Trimming took off 2 bases at V and 1 base at J, with 14 bases between the two ends. The sequence came from a person between 18 and 60 years old who received the Ad26.COV2.S COVID-19 vaccine or a placebo. The source was peripheral blood, collected in a trial of Ad26.COV2.S vaccine versus placebo. The genes are TRBV7-2 and TRBJ2-2; TRBD2 is a possible D gene (6 bases). This CDR3 reads CASSLYPLARNTGELFF. For the CDR3, the DNA is TGTGCCAGCAGCTTATACCCCCTAGCGAGGAACACCGGGGAGCTGTTTTTT.